Listed below are T cell receptor beta chains from one sample, sequenced in a study of cytomegalovirus exposure and HLA in healthy donors. Assay: immunoSEQ multiplex PCR; the TCRdb copy retains only in-frame clones and omits some. There are about 150,000 clones in the sample; roughly 84% occur only once, and approximately 2.7% lies in the top ten. Material for sequencing was PBMCs. The receptors here all came from a boy aged 2 to 10 in good health and CMV-seronegative. Each CDR3 is given with its conserved first and last residue. The order of the fields is V gene, J gene, clone size, D gene, CDR3 DNA, CDR3 protein. A D gene is named only where the DNA matches it firmly. Clone size is not always given. Where it is, it says once, few, many or a class for expanded clones.

TRBV28,TRBJ1-4,NA,TRBD1,TGTGCCAGCAGGCGCGACAGGGGGCCCAATGAAAAACTGTTTTTT,CASRRDRGPNEKLFF
TRBV18,TRBJ1-5,NA,NA,TGTGCCAGCTCACTCCCCCCGAGGAGCAATCAGCCCCAGCATTTT,CASSLPPRSNQPQHF
TRBV9,TRBJ2-5,NA,NA,TGTGCCAGCAGCGTAGCTCTGGGGGGACAGTCTATGAAGACCCAGTACTTC,CASSVALGGQSMKTQYF
TRBV28,TRBJ2-1,NA,NA,TGTGCCAGCAGTCCCGAAAAGCCGACAGGCAATGAGCAGTTCTTC,CASSPEKPTGNEQFF
TRBV7-9,TRBJ2-7,NA,TRBD2,TGTGCCAGCAGCTTGGCAGCGGGAAACCCCTACGAGCAGTACTTC,CASSLAAGNPYEQYF
TRBV7-2,TRBJ2-2,NA,NA,TGTGCCAGCAGCCCTGTCGGAGACAGGAACACCGGGGAGCTGTTTTTT,CASSPVGDRNTGELFF
TRBV2,TRBJ1-1,NA,TRBD1,TGTGCCAGCAGAAACGACAGGGTTGGGAACACTGAAGCTTTCTTT,CASRNDRVGNTEAFF
TRBV5-4,TRBJ2-1,NA,NA,TGTGCCAGCAGCCGGCGGAACCCCCCTCCCGGTTCCTACAATGAGCAGTTCTTC,CASSRRNPPPGSYNEQFF
TRBV6-6,TRBJ1-5,NA,NA,TGTGCCAGCAGTTCGGCAGGGCGTCAGCCCCAGCATTTT,CASSSAGRQPQHF
TRBV15,TRBJ1-2,NA,NA,TGTGCCACCAGCAGAGATAGGAGTGGCTATGGCTACACCTTC,CATSRDRSGYGYTF
TRBV2,TRBJ1-5,once,NA,TGTGCCAGCACGGGTGGTAGGGGTAGTCAGCCCCAGCATTTT,CASTGGRGSQPQHF
TRBV7-3,TRBJ2-7,NA,NA,TGTGCCAGCAGCTTATACGGGACTTCATCCGCCTACGAGCAGTACTTC,CASSLYGTSSAYEQYF
TRBV19,TRBJ2-7,NA,NA,TGTGCCAGTAGTATAGTCGGGAGCGTTAACGAGCAGTACTTC,CASSIVGSVNEQYF
TRBV11-3,TRBJ1-6,few,NA,TGTGCCAGCAGCTTAGTTAGTTGGAGAGCCCGCAATTCACCCCTCCACTTT,CASSLVSWRARNSPLHF
TRBV21-1,TRBJ2-7,NA,NA,TGTGCCAGCAGCAAAGGGGGCCGGGACAGGGGAAGGCACGAGCAGTACTTC,CASSKGGRDRGRHEQYF